Described below is a single T cell receptor beta chain sequence and its context. This receptor's antigen is unknown. Base qualities were left out, and no much larger clone turns up one base away. V is cut by 7 bases and J by 3 bases, and the space between the germline ends is 16 bases. The CDR3 covers 14 residues, taking in both the cysteine and the phenylalanine. Only the CDR3 DNA is retained, 42 bases long and in frame from the first base. Looking up the germline V gene yields CDR1 MDHEN and CDR2 SYDVKM. The library relied on the immunoSEQ multiplex PCR assay. TCRdb carries this immuneACCESS record with in-frame sequences only. Its versions omit some clonotypes, under half of them owing to an unresolved V gene in the studies checked, with the rest unexplained. This sample comprises fewer than 80,000 clones, approximately 93% of them detected only once. Approximately 0.15% of the sample lies in the top ten.

The data belong to a study of T cell changes during pregnancy in multiple sclerosis (dated by TCRdb to about 2019). For the wider study: In women with multiple sclerosis, the researchers looked at how the T cell repertoire shifted as pregnancy progressed.

This TCR was sampled from a female donor with multiple sclerosis, enrolled in a pregnancy study. The sequenced sample was CD4+ T cells from peripheral blood mononuclear cells, obtained after pregnancy. Rearrangement joined TRBV28 to TRBJ2-7; the D segment cannot be called with confidence. The nucleotides read TGTGCCAGCAATCCCCGCCACACCCTCTACGAGCAGTACTTC. The encoded protein is CASNPRHTLYEQYF. The full variable domain, with segments outside the CDR3 supplied by the reference TRBV28 and TRBJ2-7 proteins, appears as DVKVTQSSRYLVKRTGEKVFLECVQDMDHENMFWYRQDPGLGLRLIYFSYDVKMKEKGDIPEGYSVSREKKERFSLILESASTNQTSMYLCASNPRHTLYEQYFGPGTRLTVT.